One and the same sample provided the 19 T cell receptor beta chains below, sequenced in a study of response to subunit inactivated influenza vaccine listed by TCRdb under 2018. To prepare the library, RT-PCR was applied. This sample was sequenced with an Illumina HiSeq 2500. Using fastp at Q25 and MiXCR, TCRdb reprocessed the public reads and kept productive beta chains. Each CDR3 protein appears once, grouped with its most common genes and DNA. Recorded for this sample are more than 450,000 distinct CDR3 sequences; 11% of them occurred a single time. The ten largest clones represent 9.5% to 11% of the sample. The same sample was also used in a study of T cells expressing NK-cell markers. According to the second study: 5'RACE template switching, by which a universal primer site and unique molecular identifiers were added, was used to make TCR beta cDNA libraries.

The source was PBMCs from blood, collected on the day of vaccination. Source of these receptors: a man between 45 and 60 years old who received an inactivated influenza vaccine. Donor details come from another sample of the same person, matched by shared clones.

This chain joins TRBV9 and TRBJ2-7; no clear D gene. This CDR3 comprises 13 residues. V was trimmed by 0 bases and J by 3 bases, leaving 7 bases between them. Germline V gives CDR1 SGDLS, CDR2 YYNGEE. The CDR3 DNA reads TGTGCCAGCAGCGTAGGACTGGACTACGAGCAGTACTTC. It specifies CASSVGLDYEQYF. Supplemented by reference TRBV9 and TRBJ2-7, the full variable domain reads DSGVTQTPKHLITATGQRVTLRCSPRSGDLSVYWYQQSLDQGLQFLIQYYNGEERAKGNILERFSAQQFPDLHSELNLSSLELGDSALYFCASSVGLDYEQYFGPGTRLTVT.

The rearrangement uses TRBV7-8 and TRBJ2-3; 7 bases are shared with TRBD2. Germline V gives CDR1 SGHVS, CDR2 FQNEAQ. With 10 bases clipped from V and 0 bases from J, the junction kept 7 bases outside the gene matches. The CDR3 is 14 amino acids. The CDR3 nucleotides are TGTGCCACGAAGCGGGACGTGAGCACAGATACGCAGTATTTT. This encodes CATKRDVSTDTQYF. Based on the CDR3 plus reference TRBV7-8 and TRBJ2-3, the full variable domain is GAGVSQSPRYKVAKRGQDVALRCDPISGHVSLFWYQQALGQGPEFLTYFQNEAQLDKSGLPSDRFFAERPEGSVSTLKIQRTQQEDSAVYLCATKRDVSTDTQYFGPGTRLTVL.

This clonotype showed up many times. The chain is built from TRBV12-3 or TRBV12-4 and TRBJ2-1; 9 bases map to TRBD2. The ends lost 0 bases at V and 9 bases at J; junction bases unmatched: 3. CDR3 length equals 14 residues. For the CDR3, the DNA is TGTGCCAGCAGTTTAGCCGCGGGGGGGGTTGAGCAGTTCTTC. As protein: CASSLAAGGVEQFF.

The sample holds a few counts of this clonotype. The CDR3 loop is CAISERGLAGGRDTQYF. As DNA, the CDR3 is TGTGCCATCAGTGAAAGGGGACTAGCGGGGGGACGCGATACGCAGTATTTT. The chain links TRBV10-3 to TRBJ2-3, with 15 bases matching TRBD2. The V segment lost 3 bases and the J segment 6 bases; nucleotides outside the gene matches: 7. The CDR3 is 17 residues long. CDR1 is ENHRY, CDR2 SYGVKD, per germline.

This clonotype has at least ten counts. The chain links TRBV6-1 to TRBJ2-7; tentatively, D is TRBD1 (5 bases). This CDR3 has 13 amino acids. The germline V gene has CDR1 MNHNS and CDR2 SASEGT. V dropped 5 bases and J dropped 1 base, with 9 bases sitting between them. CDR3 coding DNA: TGTGCCAGCAGTAAGGGGAAATCCTACGAGCAGTACTTC. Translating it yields CASSKGKSYEQYF.

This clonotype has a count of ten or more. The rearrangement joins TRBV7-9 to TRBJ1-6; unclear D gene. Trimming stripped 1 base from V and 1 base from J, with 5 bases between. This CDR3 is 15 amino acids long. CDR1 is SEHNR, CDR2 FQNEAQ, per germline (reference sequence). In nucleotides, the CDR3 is TGTGCCAGCAGCTTAGACAGATCCTATAATTCACCCCTCCACTTT. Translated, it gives CASSLDRSYNSPLHF.

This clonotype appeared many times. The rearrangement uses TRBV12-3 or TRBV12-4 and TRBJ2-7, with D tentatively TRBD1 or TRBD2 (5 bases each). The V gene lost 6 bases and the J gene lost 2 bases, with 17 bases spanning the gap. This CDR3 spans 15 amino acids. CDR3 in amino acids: CASRHSHGATYEQYF. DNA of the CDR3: TGTGCCAGCAGACACAGCCACGGGGCTACCTACGAGCAGTACTTC.

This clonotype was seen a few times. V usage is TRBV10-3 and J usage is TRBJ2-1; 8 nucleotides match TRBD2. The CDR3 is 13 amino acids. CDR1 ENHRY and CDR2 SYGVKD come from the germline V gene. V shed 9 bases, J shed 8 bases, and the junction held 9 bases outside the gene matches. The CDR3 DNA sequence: TGTGCCATAGGACTAGCCGGGGGTGATGAGCAGTTCTTC. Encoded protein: CAIGLAGGDEQFF.

The CDR3 DNA follows: TGTGCCAGCAGTCCCTCGGGACAAATTATCGGGGGCTACACCTTC. This sequence encodes CASSPSGQIIGGYTF. The chain is built from TRBV12-3 or TRBV12-4 and TRBJ1-2, with D possibly matching TRBD1 (6 bases). The CDR3 extends over 15 amino acids. Trimming shortened V by 5 bases and J by 8 bases, and 21 bases separated the two germline ends.

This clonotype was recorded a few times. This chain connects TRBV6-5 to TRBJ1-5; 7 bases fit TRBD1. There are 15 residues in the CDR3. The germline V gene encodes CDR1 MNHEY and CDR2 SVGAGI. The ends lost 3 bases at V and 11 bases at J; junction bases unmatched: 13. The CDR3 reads CASSYYPGGVLSQHF. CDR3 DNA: TGTGCCAGCAGTTATTATCCAGGGGGAGTCCTGTCCCAGCATTTT.

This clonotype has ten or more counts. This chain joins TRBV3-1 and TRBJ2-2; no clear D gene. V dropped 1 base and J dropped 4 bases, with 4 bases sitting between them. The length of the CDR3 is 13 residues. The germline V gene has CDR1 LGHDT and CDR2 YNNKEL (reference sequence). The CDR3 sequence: CASSQAVTGELFF. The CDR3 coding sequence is TGTGCCAGCAGCCAAGCGGTCACCGGGGAGCTGTTTTTT.

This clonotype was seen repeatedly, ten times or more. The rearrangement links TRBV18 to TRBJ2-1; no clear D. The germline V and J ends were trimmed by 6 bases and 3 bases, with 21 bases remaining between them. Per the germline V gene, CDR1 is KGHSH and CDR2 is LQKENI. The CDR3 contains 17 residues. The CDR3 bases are TGTGCCAGCTCGGAAAGGCAGTCTGGTGGGCGCTACAATGAGCAGTTCTTC. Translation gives CASSERQSGGRYNEQFF.

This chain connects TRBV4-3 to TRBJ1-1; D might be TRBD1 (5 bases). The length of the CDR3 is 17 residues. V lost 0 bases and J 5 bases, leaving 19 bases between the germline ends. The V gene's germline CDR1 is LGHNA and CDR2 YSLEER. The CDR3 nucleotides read TGCGCCAGCAGCCAAGAATGGTCCCTCGGGGGAAGAACTGAAGCTTTCTTT. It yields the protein CASSQEWSLGGRTEAFF.

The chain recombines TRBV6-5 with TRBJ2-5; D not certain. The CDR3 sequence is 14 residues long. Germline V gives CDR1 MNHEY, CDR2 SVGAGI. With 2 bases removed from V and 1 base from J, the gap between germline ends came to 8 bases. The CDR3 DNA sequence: TGTGCCAGCAGTTACGGGAAGCTCCAAGAGACCCAGTACTTC. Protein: CASSYGKLQETQYF.

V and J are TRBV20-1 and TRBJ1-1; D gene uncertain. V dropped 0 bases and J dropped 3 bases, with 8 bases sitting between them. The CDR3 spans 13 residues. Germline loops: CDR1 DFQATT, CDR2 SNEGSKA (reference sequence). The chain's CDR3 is CSAREGGYTEAFF. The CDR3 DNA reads TGCAGTGCTAGAGAGGGAGGGTACACTGAAGCTTTCTTT.

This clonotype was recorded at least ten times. The CDR3 region has the DNA TGCAGCGCCGGAACAGGGGCGAACACCGGGGAGCTGTTTTTT. Translating it yields CSAGTGANTGELFF. This chain connects TRBV29-1 to TRBJ2-2; 7 bases map to TRBD1. V lost 7 bases to trimming and J lost 0 bases; unmatched junction nucleotides: 5. This CDR3 is built from 14 residues. Germline V gene lookup returns CDR1 SQVTM and CDR2 ANQGSEA.

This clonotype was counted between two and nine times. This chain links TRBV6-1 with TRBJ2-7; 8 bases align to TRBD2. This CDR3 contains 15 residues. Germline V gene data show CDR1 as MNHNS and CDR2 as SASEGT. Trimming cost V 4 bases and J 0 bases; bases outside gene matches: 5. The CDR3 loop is CASSVISGSSYEQYF. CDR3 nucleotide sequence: TGTGCCAGCAGTGTTATAAGCGGGAGCTCCTACGAGCAGTACTTC.

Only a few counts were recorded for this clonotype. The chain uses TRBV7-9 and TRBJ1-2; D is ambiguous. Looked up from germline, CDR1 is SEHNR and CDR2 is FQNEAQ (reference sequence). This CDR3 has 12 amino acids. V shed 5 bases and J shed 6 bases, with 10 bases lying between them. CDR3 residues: CASSRPKDGYTF. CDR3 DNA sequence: TGTGCCAGCAGCCGGCCTAAGGATGGCTACACCTTC.

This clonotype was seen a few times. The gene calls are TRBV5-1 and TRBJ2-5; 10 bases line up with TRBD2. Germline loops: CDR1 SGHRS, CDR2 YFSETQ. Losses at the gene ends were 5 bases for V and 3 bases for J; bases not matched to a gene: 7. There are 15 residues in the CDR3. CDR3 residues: CASSFHSGGKETQYF. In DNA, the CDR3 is TGCGCCAGCAGTTTCCATAGCGGGGGGAAAGAGACCCAGTACTTC.